The clone carrying this TCR beta chain has only a few counts. Antigen unknown. Germline CDR1 reads SGHTA; CDR2 reads FQGTGA. Trimming at V came to 2 bases and at J to 3 bases, leaving 3 bases not matched to a gene. There are 14 residues in the CDR3. This record comes from a study of cytomegalovirus exposure and HLA in healthy donors. About the study: Of all 360 or so donors who were genotyped, under 90% belonged to the Caucasian-associated ancestry cluster. Study observations and caveats: TRBV6-2, TRBV6-3 and some other V segments were unresolvable in 87-base-pair reads.

A multiplex PCR was run with 60 Vbeta primers and 13 Jbeta primers. The method was immunoSEQ multiplex PCR; TCRdb's version includes in-frame clones alone and lacks a portion of them. The top ten hold around 2.3% of the sample, which has 150,000 to 200,000 clones, 70% to 90% seen once. This receptor was identified in a woman between 50 and 59 years old in good health and CMV-seronegative. Sequencing was performed on PBMCs. The J gene is TRBJ2-5, the V gene TRBV7-3, with 7 bases fitting TRBD1. The CDR3 region is CASSLGTGEETQYF. For the CDR3, the DNA is TGTGCCAGCAGCTTAGGAACAGGGGAAGAGACCCAGTACTTC.